Each of the 3 T cell receptor beta chains below was sequenced from the same sample in a study of tumor-infiltrating lymphocytes in primary liver carcinoma. TCR beta cDNA came from approximately 490 ng total RNA, primed with a constant-region primer. ARM-PCR was slightly modified, and three nested multiplex PCR rounds with it gave rise to the TCR beta libraries. TRBV1-TRBV30 forward and Cbeta reverse primers drove the first two approximately 10-cycle rounds. MiXCR was run by TCRdb on the multiplex PCR reads, yielding one entry per CDR3 protein. The repertoire consists of 300,000 to 350,000 distinct CDR3 sequences, with less than 70% occurring once and the leading ten covering 5.5% to 7%. Germline DNA was also extracted, and blood RNA was taken from unsorted whole blood. Sequencing was carried out using peripheral blood. Receptors were obtained from a middle-aged man with primary liver carcinoma and hepatitis B virus infection.

This clonotype was seen once. Being one base from a much bigger clone, this may be a read error. The chain carries TRBV9 and TRBJ2-7; 8 nucleotides agree with TRBD1. Germline assignment: CDR1 SGDLS and CDR2 YYNGEE. CDR3 length equals 15 residues. V lost 8 bases to trimming and J lost 0 bases; unmatched junction nucleotides: 10. The CDR3 DNA reads as TGTGCCAGAAGCACTGGACAGGGTGTCTCCTACGAGCAGTACTTC. It yields the protein CARSTGQGVSYEQYF.

The genes are TRBV11-2 and TRBJ1-2; D ambiguous. CDR3 size: 15 residues. Between the trimmed V and J ends, which lost 5 bases and 5 bases, there was a span of 18 bases. Germline V gives CDR1 SGHAT, CDR2 FQNNGV. The chain's CDR3 is CASSPERVGVYGYTF. CDR3 bases: TGTGCCAGCAGCCCAGAACGGGTGGGAGTATATGGCTACACCTTC.

As concerns this clonotype: This sequence may be a read error, since a much larger clone differs from it by one base. V usage is TRBV5-6 and J usage is TRBJ2-6; the D gene is possibly TRBD2 (6 bases). In germline, CDR1 is SGHDT, CDR2 YYEEEE. The CDR3 totals 16 residues. CDR3 nucleotide sequence: TGTGCCAGCAGCCTGGTGGGGGACTCTGTGGCCAACGTCCTGACTTTC. Its translation: CASSLVGDSVANVLTF.